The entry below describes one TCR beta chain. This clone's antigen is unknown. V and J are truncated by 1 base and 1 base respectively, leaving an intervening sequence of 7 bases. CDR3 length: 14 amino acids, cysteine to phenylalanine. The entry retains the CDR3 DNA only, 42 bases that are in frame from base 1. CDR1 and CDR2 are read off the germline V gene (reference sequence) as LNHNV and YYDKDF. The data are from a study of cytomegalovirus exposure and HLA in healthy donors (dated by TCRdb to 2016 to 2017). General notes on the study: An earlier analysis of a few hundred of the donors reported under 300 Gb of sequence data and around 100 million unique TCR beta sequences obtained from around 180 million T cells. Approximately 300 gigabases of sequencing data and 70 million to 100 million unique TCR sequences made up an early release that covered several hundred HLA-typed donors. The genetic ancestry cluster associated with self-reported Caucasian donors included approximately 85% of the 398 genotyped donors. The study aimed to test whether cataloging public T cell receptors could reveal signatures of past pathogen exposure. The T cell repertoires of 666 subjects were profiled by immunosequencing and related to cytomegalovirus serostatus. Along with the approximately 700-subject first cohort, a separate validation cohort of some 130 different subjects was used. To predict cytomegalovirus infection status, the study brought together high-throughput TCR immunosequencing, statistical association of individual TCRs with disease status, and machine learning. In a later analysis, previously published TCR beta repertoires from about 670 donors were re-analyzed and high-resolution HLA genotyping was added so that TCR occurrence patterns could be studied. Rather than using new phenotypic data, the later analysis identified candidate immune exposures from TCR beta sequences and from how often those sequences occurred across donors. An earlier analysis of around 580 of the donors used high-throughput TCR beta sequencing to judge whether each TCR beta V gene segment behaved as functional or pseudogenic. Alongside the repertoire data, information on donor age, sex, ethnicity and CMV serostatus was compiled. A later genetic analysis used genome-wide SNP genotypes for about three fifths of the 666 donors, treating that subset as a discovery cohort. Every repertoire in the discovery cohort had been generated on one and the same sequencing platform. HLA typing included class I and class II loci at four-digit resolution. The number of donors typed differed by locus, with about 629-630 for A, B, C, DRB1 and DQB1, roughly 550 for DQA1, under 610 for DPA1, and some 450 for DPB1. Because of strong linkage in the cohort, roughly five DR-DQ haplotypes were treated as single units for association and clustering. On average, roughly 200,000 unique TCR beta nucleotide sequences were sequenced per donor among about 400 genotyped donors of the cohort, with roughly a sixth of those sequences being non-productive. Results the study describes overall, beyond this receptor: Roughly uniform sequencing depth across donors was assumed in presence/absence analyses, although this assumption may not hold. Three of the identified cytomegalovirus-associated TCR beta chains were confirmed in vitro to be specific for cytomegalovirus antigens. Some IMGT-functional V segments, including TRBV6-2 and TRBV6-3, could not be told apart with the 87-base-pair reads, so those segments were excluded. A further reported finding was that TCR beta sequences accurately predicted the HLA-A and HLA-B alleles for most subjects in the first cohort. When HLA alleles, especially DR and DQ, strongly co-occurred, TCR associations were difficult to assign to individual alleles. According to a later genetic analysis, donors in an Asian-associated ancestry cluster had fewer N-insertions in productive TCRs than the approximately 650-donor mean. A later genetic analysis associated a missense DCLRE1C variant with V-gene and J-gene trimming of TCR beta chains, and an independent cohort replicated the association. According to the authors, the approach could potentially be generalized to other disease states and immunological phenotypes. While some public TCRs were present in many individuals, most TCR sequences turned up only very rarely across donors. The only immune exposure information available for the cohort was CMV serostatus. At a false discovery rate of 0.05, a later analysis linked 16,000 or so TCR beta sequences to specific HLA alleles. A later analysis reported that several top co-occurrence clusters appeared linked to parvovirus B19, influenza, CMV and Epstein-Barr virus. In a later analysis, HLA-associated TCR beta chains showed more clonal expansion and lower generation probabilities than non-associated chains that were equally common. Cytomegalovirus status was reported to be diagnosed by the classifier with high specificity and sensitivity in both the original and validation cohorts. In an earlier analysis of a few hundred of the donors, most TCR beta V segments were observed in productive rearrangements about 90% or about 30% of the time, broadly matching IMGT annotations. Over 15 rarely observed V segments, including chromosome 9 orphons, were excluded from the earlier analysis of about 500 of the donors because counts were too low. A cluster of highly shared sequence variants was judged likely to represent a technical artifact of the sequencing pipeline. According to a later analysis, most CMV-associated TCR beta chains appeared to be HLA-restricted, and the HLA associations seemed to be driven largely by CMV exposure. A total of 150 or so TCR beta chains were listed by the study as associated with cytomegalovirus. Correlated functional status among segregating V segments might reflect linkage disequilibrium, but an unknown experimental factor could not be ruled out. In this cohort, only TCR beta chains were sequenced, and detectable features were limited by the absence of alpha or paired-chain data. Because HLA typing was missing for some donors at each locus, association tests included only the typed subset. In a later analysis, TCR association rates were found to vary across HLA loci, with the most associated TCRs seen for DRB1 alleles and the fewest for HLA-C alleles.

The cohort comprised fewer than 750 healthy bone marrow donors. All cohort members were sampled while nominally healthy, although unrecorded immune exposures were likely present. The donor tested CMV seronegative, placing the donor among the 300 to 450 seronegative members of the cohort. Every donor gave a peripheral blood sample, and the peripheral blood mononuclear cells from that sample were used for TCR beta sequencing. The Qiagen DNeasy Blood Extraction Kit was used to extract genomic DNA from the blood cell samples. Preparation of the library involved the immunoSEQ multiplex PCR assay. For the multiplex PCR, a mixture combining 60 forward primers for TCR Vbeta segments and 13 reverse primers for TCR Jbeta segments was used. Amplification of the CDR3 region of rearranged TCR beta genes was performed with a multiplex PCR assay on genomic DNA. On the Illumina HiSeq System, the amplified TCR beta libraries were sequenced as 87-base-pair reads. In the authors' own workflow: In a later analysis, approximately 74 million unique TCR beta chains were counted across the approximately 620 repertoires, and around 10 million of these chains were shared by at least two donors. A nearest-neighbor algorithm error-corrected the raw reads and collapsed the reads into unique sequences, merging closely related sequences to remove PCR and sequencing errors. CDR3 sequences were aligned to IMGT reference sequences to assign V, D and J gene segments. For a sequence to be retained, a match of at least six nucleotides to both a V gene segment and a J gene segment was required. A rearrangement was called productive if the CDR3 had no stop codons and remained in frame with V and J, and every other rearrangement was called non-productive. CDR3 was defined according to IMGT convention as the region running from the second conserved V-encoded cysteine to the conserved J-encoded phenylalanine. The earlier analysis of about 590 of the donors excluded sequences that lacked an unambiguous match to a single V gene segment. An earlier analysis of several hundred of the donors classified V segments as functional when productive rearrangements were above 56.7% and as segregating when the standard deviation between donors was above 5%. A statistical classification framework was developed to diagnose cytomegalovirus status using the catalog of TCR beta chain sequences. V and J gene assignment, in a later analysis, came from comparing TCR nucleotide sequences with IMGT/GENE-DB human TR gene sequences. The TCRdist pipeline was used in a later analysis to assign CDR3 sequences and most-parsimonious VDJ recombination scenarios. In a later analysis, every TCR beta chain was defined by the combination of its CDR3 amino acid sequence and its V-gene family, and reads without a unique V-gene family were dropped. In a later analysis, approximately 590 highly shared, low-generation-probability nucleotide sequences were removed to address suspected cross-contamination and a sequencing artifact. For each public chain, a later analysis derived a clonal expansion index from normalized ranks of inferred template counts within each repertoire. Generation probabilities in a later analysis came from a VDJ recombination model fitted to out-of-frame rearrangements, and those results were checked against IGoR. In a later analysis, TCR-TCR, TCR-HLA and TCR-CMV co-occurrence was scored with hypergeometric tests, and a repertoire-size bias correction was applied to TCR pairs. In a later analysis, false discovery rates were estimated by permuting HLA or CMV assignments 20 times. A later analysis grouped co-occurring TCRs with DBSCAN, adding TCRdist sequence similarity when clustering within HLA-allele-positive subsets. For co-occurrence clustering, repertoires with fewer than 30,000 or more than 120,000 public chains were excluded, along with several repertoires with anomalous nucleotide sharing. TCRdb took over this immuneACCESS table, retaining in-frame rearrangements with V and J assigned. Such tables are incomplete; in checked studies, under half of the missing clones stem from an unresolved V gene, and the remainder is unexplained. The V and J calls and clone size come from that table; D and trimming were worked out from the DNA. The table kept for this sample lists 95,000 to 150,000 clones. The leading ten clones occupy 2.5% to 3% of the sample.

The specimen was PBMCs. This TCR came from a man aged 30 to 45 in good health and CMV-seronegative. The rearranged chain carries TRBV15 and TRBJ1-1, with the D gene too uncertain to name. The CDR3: CATSRGAGNTEAFF. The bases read TGTGCCACCAGCAGAGGGGCAGGGAACACTGAAGCTTTCTTT. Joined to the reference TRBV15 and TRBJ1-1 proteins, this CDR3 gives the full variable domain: DAMVIQNPRYQVTQFGKPVTLSCSQTLNHNVMYWYQQKSSQAPKLLFHYYDKDFNNEADTPDNFQSRRPNTSFCFLDIRSPGLGDTAMYLCATSRGAGNTEAFFGQGTRLTVV.